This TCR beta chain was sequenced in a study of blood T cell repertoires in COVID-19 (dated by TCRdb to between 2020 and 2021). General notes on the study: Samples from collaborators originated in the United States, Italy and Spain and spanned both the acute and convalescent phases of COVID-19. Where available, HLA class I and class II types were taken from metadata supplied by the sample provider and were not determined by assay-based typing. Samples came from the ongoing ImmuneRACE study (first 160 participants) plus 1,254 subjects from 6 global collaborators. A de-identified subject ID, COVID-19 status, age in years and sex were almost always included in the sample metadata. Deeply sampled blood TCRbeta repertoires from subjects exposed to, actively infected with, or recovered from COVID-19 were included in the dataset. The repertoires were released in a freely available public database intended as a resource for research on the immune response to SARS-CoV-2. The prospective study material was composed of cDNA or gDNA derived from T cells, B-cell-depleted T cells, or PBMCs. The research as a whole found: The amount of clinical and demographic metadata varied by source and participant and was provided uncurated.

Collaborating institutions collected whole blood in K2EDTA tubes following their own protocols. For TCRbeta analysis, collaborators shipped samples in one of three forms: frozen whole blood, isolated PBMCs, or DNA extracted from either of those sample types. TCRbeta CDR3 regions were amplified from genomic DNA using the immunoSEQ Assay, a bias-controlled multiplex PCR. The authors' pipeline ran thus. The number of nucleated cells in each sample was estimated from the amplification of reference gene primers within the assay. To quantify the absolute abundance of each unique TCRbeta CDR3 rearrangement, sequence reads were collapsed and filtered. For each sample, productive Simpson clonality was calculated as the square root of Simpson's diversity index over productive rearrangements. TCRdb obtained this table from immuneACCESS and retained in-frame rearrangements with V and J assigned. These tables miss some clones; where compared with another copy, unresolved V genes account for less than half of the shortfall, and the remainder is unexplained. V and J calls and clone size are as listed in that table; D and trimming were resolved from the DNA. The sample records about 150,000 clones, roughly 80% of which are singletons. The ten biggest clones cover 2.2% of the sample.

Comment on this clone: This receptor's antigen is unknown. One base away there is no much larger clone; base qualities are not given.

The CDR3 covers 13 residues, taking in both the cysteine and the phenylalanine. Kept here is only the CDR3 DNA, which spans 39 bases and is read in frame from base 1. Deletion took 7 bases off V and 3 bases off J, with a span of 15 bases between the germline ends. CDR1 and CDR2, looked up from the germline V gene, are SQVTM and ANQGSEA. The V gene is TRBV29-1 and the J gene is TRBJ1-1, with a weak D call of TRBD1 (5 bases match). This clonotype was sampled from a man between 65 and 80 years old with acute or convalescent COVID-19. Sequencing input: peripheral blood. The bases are TGCAGCGCTGCGGTTGGGGGGGACACTGAAGCTTTCTTT. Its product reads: CSAAVGGDTEAFF.